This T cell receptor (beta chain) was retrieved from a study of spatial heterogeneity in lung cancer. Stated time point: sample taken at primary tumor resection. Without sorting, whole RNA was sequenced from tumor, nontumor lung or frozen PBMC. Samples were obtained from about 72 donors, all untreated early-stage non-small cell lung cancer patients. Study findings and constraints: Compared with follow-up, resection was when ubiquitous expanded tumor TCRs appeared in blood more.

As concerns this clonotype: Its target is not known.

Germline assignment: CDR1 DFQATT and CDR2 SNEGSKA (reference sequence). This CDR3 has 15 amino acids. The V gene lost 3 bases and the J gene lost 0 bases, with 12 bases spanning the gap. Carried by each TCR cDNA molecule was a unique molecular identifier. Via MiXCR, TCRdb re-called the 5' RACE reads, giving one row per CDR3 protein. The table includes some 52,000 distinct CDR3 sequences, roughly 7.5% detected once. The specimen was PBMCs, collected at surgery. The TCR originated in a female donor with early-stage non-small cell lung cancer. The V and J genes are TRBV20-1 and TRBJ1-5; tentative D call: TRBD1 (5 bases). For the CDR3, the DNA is TGCAGTGCTAGGCAGGGAAGTAGTAGCAATCAGCCCCAGCATTTT. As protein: CSARQGSSSNQPQHF.